This T cell receptor beta chain was obtained from a study of intratumoral heterogeneity in liver cancer. Some background on the complete study: In the full roughly 14-patient cohort, the median age was around 66 years and the majority of patients were male. RNA-seq, DNA sequencing, TCR-seq and SNP array data from multiple regions of hepatocellular carcinoma specimens were combined in the study to investigate intratumor heterogeneity. The full cohort included more than 65 multiregional samples from about 14 HCC patients, consisting of 50 or so tumoral regions and roughly 20 adjacent nontumoral regions.

What the study reported, not specific to this receptor: TCR sequencing reportedly confirmed RNA-seq-based estimates of regional differences in tumor-infiltrating lymphocyte burden. Within each sequenced patient, no significant difference in overall T cell clonality was found between tumor regions. The authors acknowledged a relatively low patient number and under-sampled tumor-infiltrating lymphocyte representation as limitations. In every sequenced patient, tumor region b showed significantly fewer unique T-cell clonal expansions than tumor region a.

This clone came up a few times. Its target antigen remains unknown. A read error may produce the germline difference seen at one junction end. The H label marked samples taken from distinct, geographically separated regions of the hepatocellular carcinoma nodule. Early-stage hepatocellular carcinoma was present in all patients, and no therapy was administered to any patient before surgical resection. No macroscopic evidence of necrosis or hemorrhage was present in the sampled areas. Multiple regions from two patients underwent TCR sequencing (ImmunoSeq). Each frozen resection tissue sample was taken at least 1 cm away from every other sample. Genomic DNA was extracted from bulk tissue using the DNeasy blood and tissue kit. Using the immunoSEQ assay, the TCR beta chain CDR3 regions were sequenced from genomic DNA. Rearranged VDJ segments were amplified with primers annealing to V and J segments. The original methods were these. The ImmunoSeq Analyzer software was used to compute clonality and richness metrics. Clones with differential abundance between regions were identified with Fisher's exact test combined with a beta-binomial method for additional stringency. TCRdb provides this immuneACCESS table in a form limited to in-frame rearrangements. Some clones are lacking; in checked studies, under half of them reflect an unresolved V gene, and why the rest are absent is not known. That table supplies the V and J calls and clone size; D and trimming were determined from the DNA. The table for this sample lists thousands of clones; about half of them were counted only once. The ten largest clones capture roughly 28% of the sample.

Looking up the germline V gene yields CDR1 KGHSY and CDR2 FQNENV. The CDR3 covers 14 residues, taking in both the cysteine and the phenylalanine. CDR3 DNA is the only sequence kept; it has 42 bases, read in frame from the first base. The V and J genes are TRBV16 and TRBJ1-2, with the D gene too uncertain to name. This clonotype was sampled from a man between 65 and 85 years old with hepatocellular carcinoma. The material was tumor tissue, obtained before any cancer treatment. The CDR3 is CASSQSGVNSGYTF. In nucleotides, the sequence is TGTGCCAGCAGCCAATCGGGCGTTAACTCTGGCTACACCTTC.